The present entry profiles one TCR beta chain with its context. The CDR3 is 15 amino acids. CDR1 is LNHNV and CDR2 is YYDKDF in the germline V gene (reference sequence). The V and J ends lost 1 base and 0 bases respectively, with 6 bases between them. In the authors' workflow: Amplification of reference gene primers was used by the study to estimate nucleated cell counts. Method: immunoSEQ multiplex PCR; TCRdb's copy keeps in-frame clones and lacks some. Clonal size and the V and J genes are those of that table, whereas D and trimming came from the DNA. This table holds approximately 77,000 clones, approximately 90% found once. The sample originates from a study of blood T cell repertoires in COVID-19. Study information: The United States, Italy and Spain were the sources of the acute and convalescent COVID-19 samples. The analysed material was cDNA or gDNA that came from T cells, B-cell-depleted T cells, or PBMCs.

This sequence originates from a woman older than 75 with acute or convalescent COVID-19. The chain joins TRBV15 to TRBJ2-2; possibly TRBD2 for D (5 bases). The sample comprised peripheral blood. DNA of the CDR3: TGTGCCACCAGCAGAGGCGGGCCGAACACCGGGGAGCTGTTTTTT. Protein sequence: CATSRGGPNTGELFF.